Listed below are T cell receptor beta chains from one sample, sequenced in a study of control samples from healthy donors and cancer patients. The data were produced by immunoSEQ multiplex PCR, yet TCRdb's version contains in-frame clones alone and is incomplete. The data contain 80,000 or so clones, roughly 94% of them singletons. Sequenced sample: blood. All receptors derive from a woman between 35 and 50 years old in good health. Both conserved end residues are trimmed from each CDR3. A D gene is named only where the DNA matches it firmly.

TRBJ2-1 | TRBV16 | NA | ASSQSPAETQF
TRBJ2-2 | TRBV3-1/TRBV3-2 | NA | ASRRVTGELF
TRBJ2-1 | TRBV10-2 | NA | ASSAQLGTYNEQF
TRBJ2-2 | TRBV6-1 | NA | ASSEWGAATGELF
TRBJ1-5 | TRBV4-3 | NA | ASSQDFLSNQPQH
TRBJ1-6 | TRBV2 | TRBD1 | ASSEEQGWAGGSPLH
TRBJ2-7 | TRBV19 | NA | ASSPGQFTYEQY
TRBJ2-1 | TRBV3-1/TRBV3-2 | TRBD2 | ASSQLAGGPVYNEQF
TRBJ1-2 | TRBV5-6 | TRBD1 | ASSSAWTGGKDYGYT
TRBJ2-7 | TRBV29-1 | NA | SVKGGLLYEQY
TRBJ2-2 | TRBV5-5 | TRBD2 | ASSLEGTSSTGELF
TRBJ1-3 | TRBV6-5 | TRBD1 | ASSYSAGGINTIY
TRBJ2-5 | TRBV19 | NA | ASSSQGAETQY
TRBJ1-6 | TRBV20-1 | NA | SASAWAGSYNSPLH
TRBJ2-7 | TRBV7-9 | TRBD1 | ASSVRDRAHEQY
TRBJ1-6 | TRBV10-3 | TRBD1 | AISDMTGNSPLH
TRBJ2-1 | TRBV2 | TRBD2 | ASRYRTDASGRIRDEQF
TRBJ2-7 | TRBV6-5 | NA | ASSYSIQVTYEQY
TRBJ1-2 | TRBV5-1 | NA | ASSLQGDGYT
TRBJ2-3 | TRBV2 | NA | ASGWTDSRDTQY
TRBJ1-2 | TRBV6-1 | NA | ASSEGARGNYGYT
TRBJ1-3 | TRBV4-1 | NA | ASSQEGNIIY
TRBJ2-5 | TRBV5-1 | TRBD1 | ASSLVTGAVETQY
TRBJ1-1 | TRBV2 | NA | ASRPPRIGGPMNTEAF
TRBJ1-4 | TRBV5-1 | NA | ASSYSDPNEKLF
TRBJ1-5 | TRBV12-3/TRBV12-4 | NA | ASSLAADQPQH
TRBJ1-6 | TRBV6-5 | NA | AGQNAPHSPLH
TRBJ2-7 | TRBV5-1 | NA | ASSLAGVGEQY
TRBJ2-2 | TRBV6-4 | TRBD2 | ASSVAGGVTGELF
TRBJ1-1 | TRBV25-1 | NA | ASSEGWGAATEAF
TRBJ1-6 | TRBV7-8 | NA | ASSLAEGGYNSPLH
TRBJ2-3 | TRBV19 | NA | ASSIDEDLRSTDTQY
TRBJ1-5 | TRBV6-2/TRBV6-3 | NA | ASSSPGHTSNQPQH
TRBJ1-2 | TRBV14 | NA | ASSQSRYGYT
TRBJ1-2 | TRBV9 | NA | ASSVASFNYGYT
TRBJ2-3 | TRBV5-6 | TRBD1 | ASSEGQGTDTQY
TRBJ2-7 | TRBV13 | NA | ASSLEDSSEQY
TRBJ2-3 | TRBV2 | NA | ASREGLTDTQY
TRBJ2-1 | TRBV5-1 | NA | ASSRTSGGPLSYNEQF
TRBJ2-2 | TRBV7-9 | TRBD2 | ASSHKERLAGNTGELF
TRBJ2-2 | TRBV19 | NA | ASSRGRTGELF
TRBJ2-7 | TRBV4-1 | TRBD1 | ASSQGQGANEQY
TRBJ2-5 | TRBV7-6 | NA | ASNRDIGETQY
TRBJ2-1 | TRBV5-1 | TRBD2 | ASSLVPSGSSYNEQF
TRBJ2-7 | TRBV5-4 | TRBD1 | ASSPRDRAYEQY
TRBJ1-1 | TRBV6-5 | NA | ASSYEGTGTEAF
TRBJ2-7 | TRBV10-3 | NA | AMGALAEQY
TRBJ2-7 | TRBV7-8 | TRBD2 | ASIPAGAVDIYEQY
TRBJ2-7 | TRBV4-2 | TRBD2 | ASSQEGLAGGISYEQY
TRBJ1-1 | TRBV7-9 | NA | ASSLGQGVTEAF
TRBJ1-1 | TRBV10-3 | NA | AIRGGNGHTEAF
TRBJ2-1 | TRBV5-4 | TRBD2 | ASSPTSGHYNEQF
TRBJ1-1 | TRBV6-1 | NA | ASSESTSTYTEAF